This entry lists 3 T cell receptor beta chains sequenced from one sample in a study of cytomegalovirus exposure and HLA in healthy donors. The primer mix had 60 Vbeta and 13 Jbeta primers. Assay used: immunoSEQ multiplex PCR; TCRdb lists only in-frame clones, some missing. The table lists about 180,000 clones, around three quarters of them singletons. Sequences were obtained from PBMCs. These receptors were collected from a woman aged 30 to 39 in good health and CMV-seropositive.

The chain links TRBV9 to TRBJ2-3; the match to TRBD1 covers 7 bases. CDR3 length: 15 amino acids. CDR1 is SGDLS, CDR2 YYNGEE, per germline. Unmatched junction bases numbered 14, after V lost 7 bases and J lost 6 bases. CDR3 region: CASSRRGQLKDTQYF. DNA for the CDR3: TGTGCCAGCTCCCGAAGGGGACAGCTCAAGGATACGCAGTATTTT.

This clone was detected once. The J gene is TRBJ1-5, the V gene TRBV30; the D gene is possibly TRBD1 (5 bases). The CDR3 length is 14 residues. Trimming cost V 5 bases and J 2 bases, with 13 bases left between them. The germline V gene has CDR1 GTSNPN and CDR2 SVGIG (reference sequence). CDR3 amino acids: CAWALGGGNQPQHF. The DNA of the CDR3 is TGTGCCTGGGCCTTAGGAGGGGGCAATCAGCCCCAGCATTTT.

The rearrangement uses TRBV11-2 and TRBJ1-4, with D tentatively TRBD1 (6 bases). CDR3 length equals 17 residues. The V end was cut by 3 bases, the J end by 7 bases, with 21 bases between. CDR1 is SGHAT, CDR2 FQNNGV, per germline. Written as DNA, the CDR3 is TGTGCCAGCAGCTTCGGACCTCGGGACACCAGGAGTGAAAAACTGTTTTTT. It translates to CASSFGPRDTRSEKLFF.